This T cell receptor beta chain was sequenced in a study of response to subunit inactivated influenza vaccine. TCRdb independently ran MiXCR on the RT-PCR reads; one entry per CDR3 protein. The data show 150,000 to 200,000 distinct CDR3 sequences, approximately 11% seen once. Germline-derived CDR1 and CDR2 are SGDLS and YYNGEE. The V end was cut by 0 bases, the J end by 2 bases, with 8 bases between. This CDR3 is built from 14 residues. A remark on this clonotype: Its antigen is as yet unknown.

General study findings and limits: With each seasonal influenza vaccination, the authors suggested, few new T cells are recruited.

V usage is TRBV9 and J usage is TRBJ1-2; D is unclear. The receptor was derived from a man between 50 and 69 years old who received an inactivated influenza vaccine. The sample here was CD8+ T cells sorted from PBMCs, taken approximately 25 months after vaccination. In nucleotides, the CDR3 is TGTGCCAGCAGCGTAGCAGGCAGCAACTATGGCTACACCTTC. It specifies CASSVAGSNYGYTF. The variable domain in full, with the rest retrieved from reference TRBV9 and TRBJ1-2, is DSGVTQTPKHLITATGQRVTLRCSPRSGDLSVYWYQQSLDQGLQFLIQYYNGEERAKGNILERFSAQQFPDLHSELNLSSLELGDSALYFCASSVAGSNYGYTFGSGTRLTVV.